This TCR beta chain was identified in a study of blood T cell repertoires in COVID-19. Across the whole study: Italy, Spain and the United States were the sources of the convalescent and acute COVID-19 samples. T cells, B-cell-depleted T cells, or PBMCs provided the cDNA or gDNA that served as material.

In the authors' methods: Amplification of reference gene primers was used by the study to estimate nucleated cell counts. This table comes from immunoSEQ multiplex PCR, and its TCRdb copy is limited to in-frame clones, with some not included. That table is the source of V, J and clone size, and D and trimming were worked out from the DNA. In the table there are 180,000 or so clones, roughly 81% of which are singletons. The germline V gene has CDR1 KGHSH and CDR2 LQKENI. The CDR3 sequence is 13 residues long. The germline V and J ends were trimmed by 4 bases and 2 bases, with 8 bases remaining between them.

Material for sequencing was peripheral blood. This clonotype was sampled from a woman of 80 years or more with acute or convalescent COVID-19. The gene calls are TRBV18 and TRBJ2-5, with unresolved D. CDR3: CASSRSGQETQYF. In DNA, the CDR3 is TGTGCCAGCTCACGGTCAGGTCAAGAGACCCAGTACTTC.